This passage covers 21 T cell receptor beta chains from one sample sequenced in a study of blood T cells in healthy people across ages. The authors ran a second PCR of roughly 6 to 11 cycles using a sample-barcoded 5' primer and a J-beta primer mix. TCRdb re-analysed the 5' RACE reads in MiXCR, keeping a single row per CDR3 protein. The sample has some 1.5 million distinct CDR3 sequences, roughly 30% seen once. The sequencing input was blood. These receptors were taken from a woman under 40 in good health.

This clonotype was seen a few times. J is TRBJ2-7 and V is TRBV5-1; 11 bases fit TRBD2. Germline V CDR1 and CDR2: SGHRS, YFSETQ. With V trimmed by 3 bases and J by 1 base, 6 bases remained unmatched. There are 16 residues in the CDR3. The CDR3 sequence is CASSWVSGGDSYEQYF. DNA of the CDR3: TGCGCCAGCAGCTGGGTTAGCGGGGGGGATTCCTACGAGCAGTACTTC.

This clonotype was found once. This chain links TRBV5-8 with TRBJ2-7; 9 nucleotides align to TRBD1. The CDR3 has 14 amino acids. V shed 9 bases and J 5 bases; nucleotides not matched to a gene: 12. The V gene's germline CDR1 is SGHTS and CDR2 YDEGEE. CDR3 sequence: CANRGQGVSHEQYF. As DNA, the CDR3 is TGTGCCAACAGGGGACAGGGAGTGAGCCACGAGCAGTACTTC.

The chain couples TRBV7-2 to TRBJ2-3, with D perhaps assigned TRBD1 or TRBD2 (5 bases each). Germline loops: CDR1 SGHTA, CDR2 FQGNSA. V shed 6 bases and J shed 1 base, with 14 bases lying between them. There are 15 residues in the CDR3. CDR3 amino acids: CASRERGRGTDTQYF. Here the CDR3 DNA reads TGTGCCAGCAGGGAACGGGGCCGCGGCACAGATACGCAGTATTTT.

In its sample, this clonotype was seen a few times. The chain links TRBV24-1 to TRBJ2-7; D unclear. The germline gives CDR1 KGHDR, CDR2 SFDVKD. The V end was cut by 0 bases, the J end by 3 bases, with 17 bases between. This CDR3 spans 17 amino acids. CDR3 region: CATSDLQIYSLNYEQYF. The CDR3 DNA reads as TGTGCCACCAGTGATTTGCAAATATACAGCTTGAACTACGAGCAGTACTTC.

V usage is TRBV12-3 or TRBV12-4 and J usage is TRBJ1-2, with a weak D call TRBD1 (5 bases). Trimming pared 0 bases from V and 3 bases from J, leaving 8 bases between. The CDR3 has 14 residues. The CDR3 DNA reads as TGTGCCAGCAGTTTAGCGGGGACCTACTATGGCTACACCTTC. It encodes CASSLAGTYYGYTF.

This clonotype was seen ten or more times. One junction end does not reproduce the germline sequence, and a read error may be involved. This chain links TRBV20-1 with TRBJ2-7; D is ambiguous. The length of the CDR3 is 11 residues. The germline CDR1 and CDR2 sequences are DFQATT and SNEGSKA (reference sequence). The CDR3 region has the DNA TGCAGTGCTAGAGAGAACTACGGGCAGTACTTC. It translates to CSARENYGQYF.

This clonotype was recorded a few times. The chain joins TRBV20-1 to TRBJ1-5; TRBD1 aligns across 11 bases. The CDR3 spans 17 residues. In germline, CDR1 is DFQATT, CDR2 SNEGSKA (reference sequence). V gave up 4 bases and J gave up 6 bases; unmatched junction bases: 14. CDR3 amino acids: CSAISWAGTGGTQPQHF. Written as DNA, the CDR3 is TGCAGTGCTATATCTTGGGCAGGGACAGGGGGAACTCAGCCCCAGCATTTT.

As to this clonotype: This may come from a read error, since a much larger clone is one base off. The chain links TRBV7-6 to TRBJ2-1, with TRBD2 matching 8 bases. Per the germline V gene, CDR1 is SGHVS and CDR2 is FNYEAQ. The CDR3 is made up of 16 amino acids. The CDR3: CTSSRFGTREDNEQFF. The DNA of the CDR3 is TGTACCAGCAGCCGCTTCGGGACTAGAGAGGACAATGAGCAGTTCTTC. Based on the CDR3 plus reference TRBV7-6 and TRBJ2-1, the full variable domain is GAGVSQSPRYKVTKRGQDVALRCDPISGHVSLYWYRQALGQGPEFLTYFNYEAQQDKSGLPNDRFSAERPEGSISTLTIQRTEQRDSAMYRCTSSRFGTREDNEQFFGPGTRLTVL.

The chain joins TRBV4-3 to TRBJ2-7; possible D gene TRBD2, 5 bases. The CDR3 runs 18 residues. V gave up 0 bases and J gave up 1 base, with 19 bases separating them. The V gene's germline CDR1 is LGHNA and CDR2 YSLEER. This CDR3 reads CASSQDWATGSLSYEQYF. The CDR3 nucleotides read TGCGCCAGCAGCCAAGATTGGGCAACGGGAAGTTTATCCTACGAGCAGTACTTC.

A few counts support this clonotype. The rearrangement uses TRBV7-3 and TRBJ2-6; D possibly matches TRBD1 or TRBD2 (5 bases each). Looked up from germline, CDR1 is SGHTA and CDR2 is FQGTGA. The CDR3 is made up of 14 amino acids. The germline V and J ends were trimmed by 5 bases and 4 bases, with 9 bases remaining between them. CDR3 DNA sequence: TGTGCCAGCAGCCACGGGGACGGGGCCAACGTCCTGACTTTC. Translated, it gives CASSHGDGANVLTF.

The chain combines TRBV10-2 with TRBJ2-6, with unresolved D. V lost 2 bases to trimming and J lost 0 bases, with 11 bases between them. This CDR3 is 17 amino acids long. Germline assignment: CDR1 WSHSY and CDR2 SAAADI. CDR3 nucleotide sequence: TGCGCCAGCAGTGAGCATGAAGAACTCTCTGGGGCCAACGTCCTGACTTTC. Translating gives CASSEHEELSGANVLTF.

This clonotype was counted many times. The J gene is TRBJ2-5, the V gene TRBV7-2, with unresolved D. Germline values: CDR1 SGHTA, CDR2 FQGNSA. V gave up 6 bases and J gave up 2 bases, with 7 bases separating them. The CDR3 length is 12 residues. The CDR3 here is CASRGRQETQYF. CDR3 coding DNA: TGTGCCAGCAGGGGTAGACAAGAGACCCAGTACTTC.

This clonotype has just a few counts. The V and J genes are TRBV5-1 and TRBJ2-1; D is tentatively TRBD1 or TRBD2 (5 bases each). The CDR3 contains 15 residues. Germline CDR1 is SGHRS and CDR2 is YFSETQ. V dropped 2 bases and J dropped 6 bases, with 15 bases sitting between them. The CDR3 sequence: CASSFQEFGTNEQFF. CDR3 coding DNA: TGCGCCAGCAGCTTCCAGGAGTTTGGGACCAATGAGCAGTTCTTC.

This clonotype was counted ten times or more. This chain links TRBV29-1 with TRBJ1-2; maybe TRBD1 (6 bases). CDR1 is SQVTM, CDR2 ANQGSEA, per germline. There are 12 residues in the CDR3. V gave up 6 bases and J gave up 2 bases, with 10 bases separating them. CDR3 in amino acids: CSVFTGNYGYTF. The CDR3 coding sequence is TGCAGCGTGTTCACAGGGAACTATGGCTACACCTTC. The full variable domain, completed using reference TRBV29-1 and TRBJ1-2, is SAVISQKPSRDICQRGTSLTIQCQVDSQVTMMFWYRQQPGQSLTLIATANQGSEATYESGFVIDKFPISRPNLTFSTLTVSNMSPEDSSIYLCSVFTGNYGYTFGSGTRLTVV.

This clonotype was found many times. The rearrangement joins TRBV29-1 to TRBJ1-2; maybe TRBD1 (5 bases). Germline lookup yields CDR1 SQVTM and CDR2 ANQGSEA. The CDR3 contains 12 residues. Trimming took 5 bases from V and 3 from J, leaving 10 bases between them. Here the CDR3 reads CSVRDGYYGYTF. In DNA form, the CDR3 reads TGCAGCGTTAGGGACGGTTACTATGGCTACACCTTC.

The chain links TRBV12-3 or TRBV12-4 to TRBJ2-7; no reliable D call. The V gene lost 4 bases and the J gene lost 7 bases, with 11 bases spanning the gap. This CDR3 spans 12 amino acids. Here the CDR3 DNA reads TGTGCCAGCAGTTCGGACCTCGGAGAGCAGTACTTC. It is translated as CASSSDLGEQYF.

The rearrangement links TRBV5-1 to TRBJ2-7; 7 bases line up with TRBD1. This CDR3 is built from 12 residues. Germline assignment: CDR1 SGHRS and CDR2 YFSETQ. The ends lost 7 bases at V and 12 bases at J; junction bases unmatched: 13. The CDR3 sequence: CASRGQAYDRYF. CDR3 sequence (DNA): TGCGCCAGCCGCGGACAGGCCTACGATCGGTACTTC.

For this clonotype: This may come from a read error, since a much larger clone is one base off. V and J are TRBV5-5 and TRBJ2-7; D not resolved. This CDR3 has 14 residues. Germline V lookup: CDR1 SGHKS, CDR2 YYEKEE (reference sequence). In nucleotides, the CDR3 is TGTGCCAGCAACTTGGATCTTGTTCCGCTCGAGCAGTACTTC. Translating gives CASNLDLVPLEQYF.

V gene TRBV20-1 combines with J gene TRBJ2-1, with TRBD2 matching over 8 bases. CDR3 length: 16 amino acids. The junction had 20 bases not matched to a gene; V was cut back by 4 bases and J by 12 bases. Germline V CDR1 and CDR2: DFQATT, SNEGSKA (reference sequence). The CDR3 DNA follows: TGCAGTGCTACGACTACTAGGACGGGAGGGCTTGGGACGCAGTTCTTC. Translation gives CSATTTRTGGLGTQFF.

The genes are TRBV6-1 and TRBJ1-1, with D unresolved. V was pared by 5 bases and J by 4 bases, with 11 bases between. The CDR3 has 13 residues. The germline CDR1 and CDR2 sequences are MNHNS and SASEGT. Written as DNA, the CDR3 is TGTGCCAGCAGTCAACAGATGATCACTGAAGCTTTCTTT. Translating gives CASSQQMITEAFF.

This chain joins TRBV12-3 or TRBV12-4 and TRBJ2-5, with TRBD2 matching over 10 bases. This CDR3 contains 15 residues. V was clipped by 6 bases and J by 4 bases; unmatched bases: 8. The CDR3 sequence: CASRLSAGGSETQYF. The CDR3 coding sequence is TGTGCCAGCAGACTTTCAGCGGGGGGGTCAGAGACCCAGTACTTC.